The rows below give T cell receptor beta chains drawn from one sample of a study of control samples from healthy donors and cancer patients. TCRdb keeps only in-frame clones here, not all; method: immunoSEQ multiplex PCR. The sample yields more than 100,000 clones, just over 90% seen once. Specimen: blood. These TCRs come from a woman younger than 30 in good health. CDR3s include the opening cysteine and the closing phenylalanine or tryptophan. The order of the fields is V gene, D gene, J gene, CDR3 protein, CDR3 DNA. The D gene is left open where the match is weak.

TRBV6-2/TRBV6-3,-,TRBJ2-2,CASSYSGVNTGELFF,TGTGCCAGCAGTTACTCAGGAGTAAACACCGGGGAGCTGTTTTTT
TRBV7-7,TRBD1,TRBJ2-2,CASSLGQGATGELFF,TGTGCCAGCAGCCTAGGACAGGGGGCCACCGGGGAGCTGTTTTTT
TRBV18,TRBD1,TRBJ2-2,CASSGQFGTGELFF,TGTGCCAGCTCGGGACAGTTTGGCACCGGGGAGCTGTTTTTT
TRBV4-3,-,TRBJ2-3,CASSQDPFSGRTDTQYF,TGCGCCAGCAGCCAAGATCCCTTTAGCGGACGCACAGATACGCAGTATTTT
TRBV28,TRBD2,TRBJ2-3,CASTNPGLAGSDTQYF,TGTGCCAGCACAAACCCGGGGCTAGCGGGATCAGATACGCAGTATTTT
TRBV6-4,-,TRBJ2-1,CAGYRTPYNEQFF,TGTGCCGGCTATAGAACCCCCTACAATGAGCAGTTCTTC
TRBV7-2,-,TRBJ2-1,CASSLRGSTPGGGQFF,TGTGCCAGCAGCTTACGAGGTTCGACACCCGGCGGTGGGCAGTTCTTC
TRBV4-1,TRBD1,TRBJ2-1,CASSQRIRGNEQFF,TGCGCCAGCAGCCAACGGATCAGGGGGAATGAGCAGTTCTTC
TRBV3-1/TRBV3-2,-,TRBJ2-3,CASSPTGTDTQYF,TGTGCCAGCAGCCCGACAGGAACAGATACGCAGTATTTT
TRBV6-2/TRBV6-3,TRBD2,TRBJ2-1,CASSKGAGVSPYNEQFF,TGTGCCAGCAGTAAAGGGGCGGGGGTATCACCCTACAATGAGCAGTTCTTC